The clone carrying this T cell receptor (beta chain) was counted only a few times. This sample is part of a study of blood T cell repertoires in COVID-19. Clones were read by immunoSEQ multiplex PCR, and TCRdb kept only the in-frame ones, dropping some. The sample includes fewer than 300,000 clones, about four fifths of them seen just once. In germline, CDR1 is PRHDT, CDR2 FYEKMQ (reference sequence). The CDR3 runs 14 residues. Deletions cut 5 bases from V and 6 bases from J, with 17 bases between. The sequencing input was peripheral blood. The rearrangement uses TRBV13 and TRBJ2-7, with D possibly TRBD2 on 6 matching bases. The sequence was obtained from an elderly man with acute or convalescent COVID-19. In DNA form, the CDR3 reads TGTGCCAGCAGCCCCCGAGACAGCGGGTCCGAGCAGTACTTC. Protein product: CASSPRDSGSEQYF.